This passage covers 3 T cell receptor beta chains from one sample sequenced in a study of T-cell reconstitution after alpha-beta-depleted transplantation in children. Preparation of the TCRbeta library involved a method that used unique molecular identifiers. In TCRdb, the PCR reads were re-called with MiXCR into one record per CDR3 protein. The data contain about 980,000 distinct CDR3 sequences, roughly 29% of them singletons. Sequenced here: PBMCs, mostly from graft donor cells, sampled 360 days after TCRalphabeta/CD19-depleted stem cell transplant. The receptors here all came from a boy under two years old who had a stem cell transplant for SCID, so the T cells may come from the graft donor.

This clonotype was recorded only once. The genes are TRBV4-1 and TRBJ2-1; the D gene is possibly TRBD1 (6 bases). The germline gives CDR1 MGHRA, CDR2 YSYEKL. This CDR3 has 16 amino acids. Between the trimmed V and J ends, which lost 0 bases and 5 bases, there was a span of 14 bases. The DNA for the CDR3 is TGCGCCAGCAGCCAAGAGTGGCAGGGGCGAGACAATGAGCAGTTCTTC. Translating it yields CASSQEWQGRDNEQFF.

This clonotype was found many times. This chain connects TRBV12-3 or TRBV12-4 to TRBJ2-1; no firm D call. The V end was cut by 4 bases, the J end by 8 bases, with 6 bases between. This CDR3 has 11 amino acids. The CDR3 bases are TGTGCCAGCAGTTCACTCTATGAGCAGTTCTTC. Protein: CASSSLYEQFF.

CDR3 in DNA: TGTGCCATCAGTGACCCGACTAGGCCCTTAAGAGAGCAGTTCTTC. Translated: CAISDPTRPLREQFF. The V gene is TRBV10-3, the J gene TRBJ2-1; a possible D gene is TRBD2 (6 bases). V lost 3 bases and J 10 bases, leaving 19 bases between the germline ends. In germline, CDR1 is ENHRY, CDR2 SYGVKD. The CDR3 consists of 15 residues.